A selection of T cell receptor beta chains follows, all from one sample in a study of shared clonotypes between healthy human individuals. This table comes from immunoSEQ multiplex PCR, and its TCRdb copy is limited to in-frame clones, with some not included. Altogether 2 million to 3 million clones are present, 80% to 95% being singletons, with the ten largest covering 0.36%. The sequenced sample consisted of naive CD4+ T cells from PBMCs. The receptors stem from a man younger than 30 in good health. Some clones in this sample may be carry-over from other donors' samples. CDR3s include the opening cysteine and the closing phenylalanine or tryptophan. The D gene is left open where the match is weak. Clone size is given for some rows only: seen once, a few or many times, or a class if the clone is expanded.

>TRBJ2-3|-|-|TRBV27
TGTGCCAGCGGGGGGGACACCACAGATACGCAGTATTTT
CASGGDTTDTQYF
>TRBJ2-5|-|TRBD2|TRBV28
TGTGCCAGCAGTCCTCCTCGTCGACTAGCGGGCGTAGGGTACCAAGAGACCCAGTACTTC
CASSPPRRLAGVGYQETQYF
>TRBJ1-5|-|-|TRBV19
TGTGCCAGTAGTATTCCTTCAGGGCTCGGCAATCAGCCCCAGCATTTT
CASSIPSGLGNQPQHF
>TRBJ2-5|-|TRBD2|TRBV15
TGTGCCACCAGCAGCCGAATCCCGGGACTAGCGGGAAGGTACCAAGAGACCCAGTACTTC
CATSSRIPGLAGRYQETQYF
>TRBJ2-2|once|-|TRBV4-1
TGCGCCAGCAGCCAAGCTCTCACAGTTGGTACCGGGGAGCTGTTTTTT
CASSQALTVGTGELFF
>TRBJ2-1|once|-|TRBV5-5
TGTGCCAGCAGCTTGGAGGTCCAACGAAATTCGCAGTTCTTC
CASSLEVQRNSQFF
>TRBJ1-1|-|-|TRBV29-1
TGCAGCGCGTCCACCCAACTTGAAGCTTTCTTT
CSASTQLEAFF
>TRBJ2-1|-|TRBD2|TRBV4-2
TGTGCCAGCAGCCAGGAGCGGGAGCCCCCCCCCTACAATGAGCAGTTCTTC
CASSQEREPPPYNEQFF
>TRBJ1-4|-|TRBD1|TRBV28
TGTGCCAGCAGTTTACTGGGACAGGCTAATGAAAAACTGTTTTTT
CASSLLGQANEKLFF
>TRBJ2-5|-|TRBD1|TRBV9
TGTGCCAGCAGCGGACCGGGACAGAAAGAGACCCAGTACTTC
CASSGPGQKETQYF
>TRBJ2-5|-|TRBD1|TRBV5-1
TGCGCCAGCAATCCCGGGACAGGGGGCGATGAGACCCAGTACTTC
CASNPGTGGDETQYF
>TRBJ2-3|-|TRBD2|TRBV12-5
TGTGCTAGTGGTCTCTCGGGCGGGAGGGGGGCACCGCAGTATTTT
CASGLSGGRGAPQYF
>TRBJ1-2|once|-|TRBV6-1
TGTGCCAGCAGCGGCAGAGCTAACTATGGCTACACCTTC
CASSGRANYGYTF
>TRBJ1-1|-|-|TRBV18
TGTGCCAGCTCACCGGCTTTAGACACTGAAGCTTTCTTT
CASSPALDTEAFF
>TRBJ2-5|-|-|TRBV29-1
TGCAGCGTTGACACGAACTCCGGGGAGACCCAGTACTTC
CSVDTNSGETQYF
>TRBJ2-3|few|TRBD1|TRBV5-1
TGCGCCAGCAGCTTTGCGGGACAGGGCACAGATACGCAGTATTTT
CASSFAGQGTDTQYF
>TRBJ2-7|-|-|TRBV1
TGCACCAGCAGCCAAGATCGGAGTGACTACGAGCAGTACTTC
CTSSQDRSDYEQYF
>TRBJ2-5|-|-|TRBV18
TGTGCCAGCTCACCGGCAGTCGTTCAAGAGACCCAGTACTTC
CASSPAVVQETQYF
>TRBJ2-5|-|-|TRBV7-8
TGTGCCAGCAGCTTTGACAGGAAAGAGACCCAGTACTTC
CASSFDRKETQYF
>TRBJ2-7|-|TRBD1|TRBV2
TGTGCCAGCAGGGAAGGGACAGGGGCGCTGACAACCTACGAGCAGTACTTC
CASREGTGALTTYEQYF
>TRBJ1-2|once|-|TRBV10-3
TGTGCCATCAGTGGATACAGCTATGGCTACACCTTC
CAISGYSYGYTF
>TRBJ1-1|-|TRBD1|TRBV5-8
TGTGCCAGCAGCTCCCCGACAGGGAAGAACACTGAAGCTTTCTTT
CASSSPTGKNTEAFF
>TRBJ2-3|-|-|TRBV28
TGTGCCAGCAGTTCCCCAACCCCGCTGCCAGATACGCAGTATTTT
CASSSPTPLPDTQYF
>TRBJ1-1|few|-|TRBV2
TGTGCCAGCAGTGGGCAGGGAAACACTGAAGCTTTCTTT
CASSGQGNTEAFF
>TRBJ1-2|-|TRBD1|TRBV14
TGTGCCAGCAGCTACACAGGGGCCTATGGCTACACCTTC
CASSYTGAYGYTF
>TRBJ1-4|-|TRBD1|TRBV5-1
TGCGCCAGCGGGGGACAGGGGGCGGAAGAAAAACTGTTTTTT
CASGGQGAEEKLFF
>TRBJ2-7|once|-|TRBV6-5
TGTGCCAGCAGTTACTCGAGGACAGCCTACGAGCAGTACTTC
CASSYSRTAYEQYF
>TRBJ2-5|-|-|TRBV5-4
TGTGCCAGCAGCCCGTCCCTCGGGGAGACCCAGTACTTC
CASSPSLGETQYF
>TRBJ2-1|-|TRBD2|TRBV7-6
TGTGCCAGCAGCTTCCGGACTAGCGGGAGGGGCAATGAGCAGTTCTTC
CASSFRTSGRGNEQFF
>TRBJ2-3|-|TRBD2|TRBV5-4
TGTGCCAGCAGCCGCGGGGGACCCGTGTATAGCACAGATACGCAGTATTTT
CASSRGGPVYSTDTQYF
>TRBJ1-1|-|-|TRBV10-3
TGTGCCATCAGGACTTTCGGGGGCGCGTTGAGCACTGAAGCTTTCTTT
CAIRTFGGALSTEAFF
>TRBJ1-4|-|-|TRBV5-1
TGCGCCAGCAGCCACCCTGGGGCAGGCGTAAAGACCACAACTAATGAAAAACTGTTTTTT
CASSHPGAGVKTTTNEKLFF
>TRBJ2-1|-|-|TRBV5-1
TGCGCCAGCAGCTTGCGGGGCTCCGGGCCCGACACCCAGTTCTTC
CASSLRGSGPDTQFF
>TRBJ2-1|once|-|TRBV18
TGTGCCAGCTCACCATTAAGCCGGACAGTGCCCTACAATGAGCAGTTCTTC
CASSPLSRTVPYNEQFF
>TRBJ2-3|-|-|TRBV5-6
TGTGCCAGCAGCTTGGGGCAACTTAGCACAGATACGCAGTATTTT
CASSLGQLSTDTQYF
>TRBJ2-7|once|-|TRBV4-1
TGCGCCAGCAGCCAAGGACACCTGATTACCTACGAGCAGTACTTC
CASSQGHLITYEQYF